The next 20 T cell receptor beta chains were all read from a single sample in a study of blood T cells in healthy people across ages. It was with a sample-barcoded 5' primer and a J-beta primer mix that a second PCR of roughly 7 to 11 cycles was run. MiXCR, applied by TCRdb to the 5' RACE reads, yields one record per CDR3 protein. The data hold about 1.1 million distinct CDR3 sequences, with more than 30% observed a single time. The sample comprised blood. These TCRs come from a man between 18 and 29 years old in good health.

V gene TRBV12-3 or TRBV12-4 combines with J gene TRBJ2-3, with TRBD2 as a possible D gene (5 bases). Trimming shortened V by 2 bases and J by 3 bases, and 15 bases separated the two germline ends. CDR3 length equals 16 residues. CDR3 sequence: CASSLNSRGVTDTQYF. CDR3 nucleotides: TGTGCCAGCAGTTTAAACAGCCGGGGAGTTACAGATACGCAGTATTTT.

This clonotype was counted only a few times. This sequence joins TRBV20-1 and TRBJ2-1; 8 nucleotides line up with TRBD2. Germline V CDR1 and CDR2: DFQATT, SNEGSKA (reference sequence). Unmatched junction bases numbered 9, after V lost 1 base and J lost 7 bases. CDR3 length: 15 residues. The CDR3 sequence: CSARGRAGARNEQFF. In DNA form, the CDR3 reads TGCAGTGCTAGAGGGAGAGCGGGAGCTCGGAATGAGCAGTTCTTC.

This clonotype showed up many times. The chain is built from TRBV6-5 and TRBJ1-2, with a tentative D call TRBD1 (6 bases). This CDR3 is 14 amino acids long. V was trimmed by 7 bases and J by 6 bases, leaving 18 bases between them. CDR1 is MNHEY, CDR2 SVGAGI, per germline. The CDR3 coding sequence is TGTGCCAGCACACACCAGGGGCTGAGGGATGGCTACACCTTC. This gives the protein CASTHQGLRDGYTF.

Here the CDR3 reads CASSFTGGPNYGYTF. The CDR3 region has the DNA TGTGCCAGCAGCTTTACAGGTGGCCCTAACTATGGCTACACCTTC. This sequence joins TRBV7-2 and TRBJ1-2; TRBD1 is a possible D gene (5 bases). The CDR3 sequence is 15 residues long. Trimming left V 3 bases short and J 0 bases short, with 11 bases between. Germline values: CDR1 SGHTA, CDR2 FQGNSA.

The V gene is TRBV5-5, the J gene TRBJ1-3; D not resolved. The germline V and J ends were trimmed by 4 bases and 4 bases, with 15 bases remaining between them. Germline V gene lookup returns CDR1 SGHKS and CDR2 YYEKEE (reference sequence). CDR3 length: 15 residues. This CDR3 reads CASSLLFEGGNTIYF. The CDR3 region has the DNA TGTGCCAGCAGCCTCCTGTTTGAAGGGGGAAACACCATATATTTT.

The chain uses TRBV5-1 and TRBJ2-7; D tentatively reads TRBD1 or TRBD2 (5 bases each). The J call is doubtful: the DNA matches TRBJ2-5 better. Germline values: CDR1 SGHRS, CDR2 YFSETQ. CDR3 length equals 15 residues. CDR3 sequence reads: CASSAGTLVTETQYF. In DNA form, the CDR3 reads TGCGCCAGCAGCGCTGGGACCCTGGTCACAGAGACCCAGTACTTC.

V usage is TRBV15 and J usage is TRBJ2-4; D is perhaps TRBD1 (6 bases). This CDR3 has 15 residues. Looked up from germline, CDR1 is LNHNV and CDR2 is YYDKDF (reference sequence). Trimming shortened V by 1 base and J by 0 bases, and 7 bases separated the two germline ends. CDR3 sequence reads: CATSRAGAAKNIQYF. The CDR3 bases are TGTGCCACCAGCAGAGCAGGGGCAGCCAAAAACATTCAGTACTTC.

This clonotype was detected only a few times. The CDR3 DNA reads TGTGCCAGCAGCTTAGGAGGGGGGGTTATCTCCTACGAGCAGTACTTC. Protein sequence: CASSLGGGVISYEQYF. The gene calls are TRBV7-2 and TRBJ2-7; maybe TRBD2 (7 bases). The CDR3 covers 16 residues. The germline V gene has CDR1 SGHTA and CDR2 FQGNSA. The V gene lost 1 base and the J gene lost 0 bases, with 13 bases spanning the gap.

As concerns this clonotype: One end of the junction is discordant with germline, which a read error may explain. CDR3 sequence (DNA): TGCAGGGCTAGACTGAACACTGAAGCTTTCTTT. This codes for CRARLNTEAFF. This chain joins TRBV20-1 and TRBJ1-1; D gene ambiguous. This CDR3 has 11 residues. The germline CDR1 and CDR2 sequences are DFQATT and SNEGSKA (reference sequence).

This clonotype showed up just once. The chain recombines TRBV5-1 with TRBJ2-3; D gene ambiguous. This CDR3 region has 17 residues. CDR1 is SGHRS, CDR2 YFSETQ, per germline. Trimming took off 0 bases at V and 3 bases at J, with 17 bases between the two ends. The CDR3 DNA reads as TGCGCCAGCAGCTTGGAGCTCGCAAAGATGGGGACAGATACGCAGTATTTT. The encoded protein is CASSLELAKMGTDTQYF.

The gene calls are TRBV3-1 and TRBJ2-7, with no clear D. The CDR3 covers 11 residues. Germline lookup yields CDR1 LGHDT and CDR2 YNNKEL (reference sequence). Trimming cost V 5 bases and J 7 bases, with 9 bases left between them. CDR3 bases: TGTGCCAGCAGCTTCAGTAATGAGCAGTACTTC. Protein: CASSFSNEQYF.

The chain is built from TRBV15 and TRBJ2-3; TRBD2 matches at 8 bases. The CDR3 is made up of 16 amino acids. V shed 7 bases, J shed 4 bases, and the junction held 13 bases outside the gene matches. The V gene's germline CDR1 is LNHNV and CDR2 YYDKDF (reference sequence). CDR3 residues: CATKQQAGAHSDTQYF. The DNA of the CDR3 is TGTGCCACCAAACAACAAGCGGGGGCCCACTCAGATACGCAGTATTTT.

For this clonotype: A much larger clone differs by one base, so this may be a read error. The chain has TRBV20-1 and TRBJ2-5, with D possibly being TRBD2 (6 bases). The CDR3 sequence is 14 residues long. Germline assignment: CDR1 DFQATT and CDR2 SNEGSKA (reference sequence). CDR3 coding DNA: TGCAGTGCTCTCCCTCAAACTAGCTTCGAGAGCCAGTACTTC. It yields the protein CSALPQTSFESQYF.

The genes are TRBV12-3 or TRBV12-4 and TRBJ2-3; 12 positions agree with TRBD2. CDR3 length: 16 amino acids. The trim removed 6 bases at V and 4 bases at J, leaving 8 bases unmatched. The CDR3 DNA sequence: TGTGCCAGCAGGGATACCCTAGCGGGGGGGCCAGATACGCAGTATTTT. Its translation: CASRDTLAGGPDTQYF.

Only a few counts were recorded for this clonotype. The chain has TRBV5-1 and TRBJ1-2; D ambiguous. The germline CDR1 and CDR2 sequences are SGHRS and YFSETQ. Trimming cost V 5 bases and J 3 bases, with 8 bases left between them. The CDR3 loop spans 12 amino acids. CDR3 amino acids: CASSGVDYGYTF. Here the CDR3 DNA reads TGCGCCAGCAGTGGCGTTGACTATGGCTACACCTTC.

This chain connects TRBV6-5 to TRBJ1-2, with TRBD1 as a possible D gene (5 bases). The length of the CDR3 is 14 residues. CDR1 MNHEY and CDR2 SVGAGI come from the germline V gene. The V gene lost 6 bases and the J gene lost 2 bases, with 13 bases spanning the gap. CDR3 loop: CASRPPGGNYGYTF. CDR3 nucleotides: TGTGCCAGCAGGCCCCCTGGGGGAAACTATGGCTACACCTTC.

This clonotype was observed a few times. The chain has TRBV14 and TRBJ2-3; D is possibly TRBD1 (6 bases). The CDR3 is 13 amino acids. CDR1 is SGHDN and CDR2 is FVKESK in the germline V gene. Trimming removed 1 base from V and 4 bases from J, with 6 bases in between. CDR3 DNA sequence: TGTGCCAGCAGCCAAGGACAGGCAGATACGCAGTATTTT. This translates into CASSQGQADTQYF.

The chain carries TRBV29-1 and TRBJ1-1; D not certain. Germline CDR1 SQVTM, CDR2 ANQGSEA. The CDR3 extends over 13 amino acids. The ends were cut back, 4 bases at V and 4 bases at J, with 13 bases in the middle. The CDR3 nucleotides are TGCAGCGTTGGGGAGGGTATTACCACTGAAGCTTTCTTT. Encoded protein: CSVGEGITTEAFF.

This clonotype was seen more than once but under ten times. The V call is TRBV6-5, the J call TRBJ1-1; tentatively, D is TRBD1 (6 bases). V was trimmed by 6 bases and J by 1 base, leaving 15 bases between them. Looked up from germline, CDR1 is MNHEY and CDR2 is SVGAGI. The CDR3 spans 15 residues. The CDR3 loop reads CASRPTTGANTEAFF. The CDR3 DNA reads TGTGCCAGCAGACCTACAACGGGGGCGAACACTGAAGCTTTCTTT.

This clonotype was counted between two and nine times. The CDR3, as DNA: TGTGCCAGCAGTTTCCTTTACGGGGAGGGGGATACGCAGTATTTT. Translation: CASSFLYGEGDTQYF. The chain joins TRBV12-3 or TRBV12-4 to TRBJ2-3; 7 bases match TRBD2. The CDR3 has 15 residues. V lost 3 bases to trimming and J lost 6 bases; unmatched junction nucleotides: 9.